This entry describes one T cell receptor beta chain. This sample is part of a study of graft-versus-host responses after intestinal transplantation. Regarding the study as a whole: With peak circulating GvH clone levels came an association with early post-transplant HvG declines. High graft-versus-host to host-versus-graft clonal ratios were found in allografts of patients who had graft-donor T cell macrochimerism.

The study plated roughly 200,000 CFSE-labeled responders with roughly 200,000 irradiated, violet-dye-labeled stimulators. The V and J ends lost 4 bases and 5 bases, in that order; junction bases with no gene match: 7. This CDR3 has 14 amino acids. Germline CDR1 is SGHNT and CDR2 is YYREEE (reference sequence). TCRdb's table, derived via immunoSEQ multiplex PCR, lists solely in-frame clones and lacks some. The data show some 8,000 clones, about 31% seen once. The TCR comes from a human patient who received an intestinal transplant. This sample comprised alloreactive CD4+ T cells from a mixed lymphocyte reaction culture, obtained before intestinal transplant. Subset meaning: CFSE-low proliferating T cells sorted from roughly six-day pre-transplant mixed lymphocyte reaction (GvH or HvG direction). The chain has TRBV5-4 and TRBJ2-5; 8 bases align to TRBD1. The CDR3 here is CASSPQGAGETQYF. The CDR3 region has the DNA TGTGCCAGCAGCCCCCAGGGGGCCGGGGAGACCCAGTACTTC. Using reference TRBV5-4 and TRBJ2-5 for the parts outside the CDR3, the full variable domain is ETGVTQSPTHLIKTRGQQVTLRCSSQSGHNTVSWYQQALGQGPQFIFQYYREEENGRGNFPPRFSGLQFPNYSSELNVNALELDDSALYLCASSPQGAGETQYFGPGTRLLVL.